This T cell receptor beta chain was sequenced for a study of T-cell reconstitution after alpha-beta-depleted transplantation in children. A library of TCRbeta sequences, prepared with unique molecular identifiers, was generated. A single record per CDR3 protein comes from TCRdb applying MiXCR to the PCR reads. The table shows approximately 340,000 distinct CDR3 sequences, with around 10% occurring only once. The CDR3 runs 16 residues. Germline trimming cut 0 bases from V and 4 bases from J; bases unmatched to any gene: 6. Per the germline V gene, CDR1 is LGHNA and CDR2 is YSLEER. The chain couples TRBV4-3 to TRBJ2-1; 7 bases match TRBD2. This clonotype was obtained from a human donor who donated a stem cell graft to a child with acute lymphoblastic leukemia. The sample here was PBMCs from the stem cell graft donor, taken from the stem cell graft. In DNA form, the CDR3 reads TGCGCCAGCAGCCAAGATCGGGCTAGCGGTTACAATGAGCAGTTCTTC. Protein product: CASSQDRASGYNEQFF.